This T cell receptor (beta chain) was identified in a study of T cells in tuberculosis. Study-wide findings and caveats: Active tuberculosis TCR-alpha repertoires lay closer to GMM-specific TCRs than IGRA-negative controls, suggesting clonal expansion.

A remark on this clone: Its antigen is undetermined.

The CDR3 has 16 amino acids. The V gene end was trimmed by 0 bases and the J gene end by 1 base; junction bases not matched to a gene: 5. Germline CDR1 SGHRS, CDR2 YFSETQ. TCRdb's copy holds only in-frame clones and misses some; the assay was immunoSEQ multiplex PCR. The table includes 40,000 to 50,000 clones, approximately 95% detected once. The TCR originated in a donor aged 10 to 29 with latent tuberculosis or without tuberculosis infection. This rearrangement joins TRBV5-1 to TRBJ1-1, with TRBD1 matching 8 bases. The specimen sequenced was PBMCs. Here the CDR3 DNA reads TGCGCCAGCAGCTTGGAAGGACAGGGCTGGAACACTGAAGCTTTCTTT. Amino acids: CASSLEGQGWNTEAFF.